What follows is one T cell receptor (beta chain) and its context. This record comes from a study of T cell changes during pregnancy in multiple sclerosis. The CDR3 length is 16 residues. Germline CDR1 is SGDLS and CDR2 is YYNGEE. V shed 0 bases and J shed 0 bases, with 13 bases lying between them. Clones were read by immunoSEQ multiplex PCR, and TCRdb kept only the in-frame ones, dropping some. The sample consists of tens of thousands of clones, approximately 94% of them appearing once. The chain recombines TRBV9 with TRBJ2-7; perhaps TRBD1 as D (5 bases). Material: peripheral blood, obtained in the third trimester of pregnancy. The origin of this receptor is a female donor with multiple sclerosis, enrolled in a pregnancy study. CDR3 DNA sequence: TGTGCCAGCAGCGTAGCTCCAGGGCTGAGCTCCTACGAGCAGTACTTC. Its translation: CASSVAPGLSSYEQYF.